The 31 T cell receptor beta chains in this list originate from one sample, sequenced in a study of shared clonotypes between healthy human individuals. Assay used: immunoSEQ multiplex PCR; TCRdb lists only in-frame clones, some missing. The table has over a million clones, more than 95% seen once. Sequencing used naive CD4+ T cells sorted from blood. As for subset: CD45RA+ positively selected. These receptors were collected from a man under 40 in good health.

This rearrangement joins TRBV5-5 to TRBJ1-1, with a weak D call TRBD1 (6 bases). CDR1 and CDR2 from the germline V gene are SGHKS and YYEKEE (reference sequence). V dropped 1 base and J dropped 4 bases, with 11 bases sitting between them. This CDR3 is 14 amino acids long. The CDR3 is CASSLRGGVTEAFF. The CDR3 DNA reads TGTGCCAGCAGCTTGAGGGGGGGCGTCACTGAAGCTTTCTTT.

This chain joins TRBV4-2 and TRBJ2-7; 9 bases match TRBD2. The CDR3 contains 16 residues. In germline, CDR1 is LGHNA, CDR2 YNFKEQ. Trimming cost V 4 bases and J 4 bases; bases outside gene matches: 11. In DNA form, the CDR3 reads TGTGCCAGCAGCCCCCGAAGGGTAGCGGGAGTGTACGAGCAGTACTTC. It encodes CASSPRRVAGVYEQYF.

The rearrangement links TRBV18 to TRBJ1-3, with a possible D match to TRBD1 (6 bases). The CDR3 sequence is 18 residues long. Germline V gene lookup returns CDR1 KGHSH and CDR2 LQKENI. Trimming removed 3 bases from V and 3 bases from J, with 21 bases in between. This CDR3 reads CASSPLPLRTAFGNTIYF. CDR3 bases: TGTGCCAGCTCACCCTTACCTTTAAGGACAGCCTTTGGAAACACCATATATTTT. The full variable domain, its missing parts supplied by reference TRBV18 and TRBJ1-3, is NAGVMQNPRHLVRRRGQEARLRCSPMKGHSHVYWYRQLPEEGLKFMVYLQKENIIDESGMPKERFSAEFPKEGPSILRIQQVVRGDSAAYFCASSPLPLRTAFGNTIYFGEGSWLTVV.

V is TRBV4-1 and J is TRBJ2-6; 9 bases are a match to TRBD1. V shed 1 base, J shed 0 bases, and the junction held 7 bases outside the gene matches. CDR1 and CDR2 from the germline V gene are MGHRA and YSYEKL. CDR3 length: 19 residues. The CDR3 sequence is CASSQVPGQGTSGANVLTF. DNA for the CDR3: TGCGCCAGCAGCCAAGTCCCCGGACAGGGGACCTCTGGGGCCAACGTCCTGACTTTC.

The CDR3 reads CASSQGLIPGELFF. Written as DNA, the CDR3 is TGTGCCAGCAGTCAGGGGTTGATCCCCGGGGAGCTGTTTTTT. This sequence joins TRBV7-6 and TRBJ2-2; tentatively, D is TRBD1 (6 bases). Looked up from germline, CDR1 is SGHVS and CDR2 is FNYEAQ. The V end lost 6 bases, the J end lost 6 bases, and 14 bases lay between the germline ends. This CDR3 has 14 amino acids.

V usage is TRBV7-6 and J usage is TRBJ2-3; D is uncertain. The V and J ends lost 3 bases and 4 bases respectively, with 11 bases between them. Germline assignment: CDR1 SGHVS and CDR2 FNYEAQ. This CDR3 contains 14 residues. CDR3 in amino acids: CASSFGGAPDTQYF. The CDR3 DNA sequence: TGTGCCAGCAGCTTCGGCGGAGCACCAGATACGCAGTATTTT. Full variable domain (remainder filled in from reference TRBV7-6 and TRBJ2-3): GAGVSQSPRYKVTKRGQDVALRCDPISGHVSLYWYRQALGQGPEFLTYFNYEAQQDKSGLPNDRFSAERPEGSISTLTIQRTEQRDSAMYRCASSFGGAPDTQYFGPGTRLTVL.

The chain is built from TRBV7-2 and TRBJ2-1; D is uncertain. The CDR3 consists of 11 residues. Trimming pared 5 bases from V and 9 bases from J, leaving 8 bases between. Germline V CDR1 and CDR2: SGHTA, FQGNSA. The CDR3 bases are TGTGCCAGCAGCGGCTTGGGTGAGCAGTTCTTC. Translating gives CASSGLGEQFF.

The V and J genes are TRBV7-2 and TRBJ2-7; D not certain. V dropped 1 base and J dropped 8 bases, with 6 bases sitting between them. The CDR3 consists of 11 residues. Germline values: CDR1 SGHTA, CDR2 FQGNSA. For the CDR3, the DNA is TGTGCCAGCAGCTTAGATTGGCAGCAGTACTTC. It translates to CASSLDWQQYF.

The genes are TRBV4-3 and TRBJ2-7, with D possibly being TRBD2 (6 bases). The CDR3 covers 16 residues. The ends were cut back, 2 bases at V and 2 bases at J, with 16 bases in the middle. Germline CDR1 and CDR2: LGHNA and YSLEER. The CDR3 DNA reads TGCGCCAGCAGCCAAAGAATAGCGGCATCGACCTACGAGCAGTACTTC. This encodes CASSQRIAASTYEQYF.

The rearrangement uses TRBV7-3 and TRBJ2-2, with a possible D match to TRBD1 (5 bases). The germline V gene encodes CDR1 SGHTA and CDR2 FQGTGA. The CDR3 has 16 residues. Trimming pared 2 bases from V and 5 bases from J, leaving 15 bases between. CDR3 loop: CASSLGPGSRTGELFF. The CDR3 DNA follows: TGTGCCAGCAGCTTAGGGCCAGGGTCTCGGACCGGGGAGCTGTTTTTT. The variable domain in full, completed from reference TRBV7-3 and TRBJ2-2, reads GAGVSQTPSNKVTEKGKYVELRCDPISGHTALYWYRQSLGQGPEFLIYFQGTGAADDSGLPNDRFFAVRPEGSVSTLKIQRTERGDSAVYLCASSLGPGSRTGELFFGEGSRLTVL.

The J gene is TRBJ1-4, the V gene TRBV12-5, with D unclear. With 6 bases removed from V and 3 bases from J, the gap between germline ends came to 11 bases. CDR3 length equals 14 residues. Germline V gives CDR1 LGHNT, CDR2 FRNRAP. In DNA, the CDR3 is TGTGCTAGTGGCCCTAACCTCGCTAATGAAAAACTGTTTTTT. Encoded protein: CASGPNLANEKLFF.

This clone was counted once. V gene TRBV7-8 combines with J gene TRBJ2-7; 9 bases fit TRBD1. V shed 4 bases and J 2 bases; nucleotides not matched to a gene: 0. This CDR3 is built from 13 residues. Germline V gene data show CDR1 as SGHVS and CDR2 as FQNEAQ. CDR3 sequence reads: CASSWDRAYEQYF. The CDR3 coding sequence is TGTGCCAGCAGCTGGGACAGGGCCTACGAGCAGTACTTC.

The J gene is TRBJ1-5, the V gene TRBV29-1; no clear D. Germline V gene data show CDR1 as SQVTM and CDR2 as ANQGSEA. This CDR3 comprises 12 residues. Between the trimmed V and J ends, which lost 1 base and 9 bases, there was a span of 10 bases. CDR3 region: CSVEGGSGPQHF. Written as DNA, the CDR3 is TGCAGCGTTGAAGGAGGGTCCGGGCCCCAGCATTTT. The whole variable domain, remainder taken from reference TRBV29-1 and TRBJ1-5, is SAVISQKPSRDICQRGTSLTIQCQVDSQVTMMFWYRQQPGQSLTLIATANQGSEATYESGFVIDKFPISRPNLTFSTLTVSNMSPEDSSIYLCSVEGGSGPQHFGDGTRLSIL.

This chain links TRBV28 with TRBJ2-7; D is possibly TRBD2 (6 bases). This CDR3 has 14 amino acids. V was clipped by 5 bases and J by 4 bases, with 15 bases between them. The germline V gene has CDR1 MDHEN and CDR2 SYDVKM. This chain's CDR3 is CASSPSGERYEQYF. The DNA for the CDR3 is TGTGCCAGCAGTCCGTCGGGGGAGCGATACGAGCAGTACTTC.

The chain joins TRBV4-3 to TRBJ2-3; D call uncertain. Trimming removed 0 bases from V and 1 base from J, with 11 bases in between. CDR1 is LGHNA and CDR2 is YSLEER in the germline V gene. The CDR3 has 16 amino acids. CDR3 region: CASSQDLPVGTDTQYF. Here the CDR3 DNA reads TGCGCCAGCAGCCAAGATCTCCCGGTCGGCACAGATACGCAGTATTTT.

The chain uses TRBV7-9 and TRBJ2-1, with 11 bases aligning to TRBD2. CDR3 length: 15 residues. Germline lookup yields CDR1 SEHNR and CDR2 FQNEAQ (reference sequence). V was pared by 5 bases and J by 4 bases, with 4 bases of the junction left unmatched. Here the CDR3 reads CASSLSGRVYNEQFF. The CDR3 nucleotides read TGTGCCAGCAGCCTTAGCGGGAGGGTGTACAATGAGCAGTTCTTC. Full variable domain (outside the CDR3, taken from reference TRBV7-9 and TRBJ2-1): DTGVSQNPRHKITKRGQNVTFRCDPISEHNRLYWYRQTLGQGPEFLTYFQNEAQLEKSRLLSDRFSAERPKGSFSTLEIQRTEQGDSAMYLCASSLSGRVYNEQFFGPGTRLTVL.

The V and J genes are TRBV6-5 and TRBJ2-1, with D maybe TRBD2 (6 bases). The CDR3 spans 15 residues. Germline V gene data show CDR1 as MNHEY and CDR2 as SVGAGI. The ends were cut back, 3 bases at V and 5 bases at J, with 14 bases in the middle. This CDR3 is CASSYYRTTDNEQFF. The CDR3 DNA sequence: TGTGCCAGCAGTTATTACAGGACTACCGACAATGAGCAGTTCTTC.

The CDR3 loop is CASTPRAGGYANTGELFF. CDR3 DNA: TGTGCCAGCACCCCTAGGGCGGGAGGTTACGCGAACACCGGGGAGCTGTTTTTT. The chain links TRBV6-4 to TRBJ2-2; 8 bases line up with TRBD2. There are 18 residues in the CDR3. V lost 7 bases, J lost 0 bases, and 13 bases stayed unmatched. Looked up from germline, CDR1 is MRHNA and CDR2 is SNTAGT.

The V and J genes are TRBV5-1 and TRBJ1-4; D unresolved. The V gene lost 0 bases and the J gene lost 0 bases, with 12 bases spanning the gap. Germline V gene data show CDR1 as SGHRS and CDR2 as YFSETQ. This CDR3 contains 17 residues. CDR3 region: CASSLGTRHATNEKLFF. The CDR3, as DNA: TGCGCCAGCAGCTTGGGAACGCGGCATGCAACTAATGAAAAACTGTTTTTT.

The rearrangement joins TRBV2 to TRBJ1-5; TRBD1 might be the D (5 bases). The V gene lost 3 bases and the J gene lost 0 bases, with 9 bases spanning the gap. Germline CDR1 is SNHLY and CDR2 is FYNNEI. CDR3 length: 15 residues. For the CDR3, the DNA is TGTGCCAGCAGTGACGGGGGGGGTAGCAATCAGCCCCAGCATTTT. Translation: CASSDGGGSNQPQHF.

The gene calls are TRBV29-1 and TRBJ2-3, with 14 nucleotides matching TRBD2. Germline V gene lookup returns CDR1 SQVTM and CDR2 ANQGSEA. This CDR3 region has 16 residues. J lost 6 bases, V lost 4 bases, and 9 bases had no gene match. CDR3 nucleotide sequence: TGCAGCGTTGTAGGGACTAGCGGGAGCCATCGGGATACGCAGTATTTT. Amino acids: CSVVGTSGSHRDTQYF.

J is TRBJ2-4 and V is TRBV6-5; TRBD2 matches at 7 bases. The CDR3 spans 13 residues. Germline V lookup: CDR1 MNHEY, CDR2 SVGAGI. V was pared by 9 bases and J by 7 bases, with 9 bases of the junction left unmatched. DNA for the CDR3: TGTGCCAGTTGGGAGGGCAGTCGGAACATTCAGTACTTC. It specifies CASWEGSRNIQYF.

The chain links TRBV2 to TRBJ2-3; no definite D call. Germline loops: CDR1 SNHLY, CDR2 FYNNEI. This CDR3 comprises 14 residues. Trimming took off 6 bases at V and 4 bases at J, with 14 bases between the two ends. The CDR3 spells CASRARYLSDTQYF. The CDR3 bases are TGTGCCAGCAGGGCTCGATATTTATCAGATACGCAGTATTTT.

CDR3 nucleotide sequence: TGTGCCAGCAGAGAGACAGGATCGAACACCGGGGAGCTGTTTTTT. Amino acid sequence: CASRETGSNTGELFF. This sequence joins TRBV11-2 and TRBJ2-2; TRBD1 is a possible D gene (6 bases). Germline V gene data show CDR1 as SGHAT and CDR2 as FQNNGV. Trimming removed 6 bases at V and 0 bases at J, with 11 bases between. The CDR3 is 15 residues long.

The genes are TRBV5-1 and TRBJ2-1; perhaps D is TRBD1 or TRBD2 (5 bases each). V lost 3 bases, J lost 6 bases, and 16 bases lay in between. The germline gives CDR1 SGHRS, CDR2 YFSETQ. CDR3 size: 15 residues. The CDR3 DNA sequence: TGCGCCAGCAGCTGGTGGGGACGGCCAGGCAATGAGCAGTTCTTC. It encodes CASSWWGRPGNEQFF. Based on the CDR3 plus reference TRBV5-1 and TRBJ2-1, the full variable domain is KAGVTQTPRYLIKTRGQQVTLSCSPISGHRSVSWYQQTPGQGLQFLFEYFSETQRNKGNFPGRFSGRQFSNSRSEMNVSTLELGDSALYLCASSWWGRPGNEQFFGPGTRLTVL.

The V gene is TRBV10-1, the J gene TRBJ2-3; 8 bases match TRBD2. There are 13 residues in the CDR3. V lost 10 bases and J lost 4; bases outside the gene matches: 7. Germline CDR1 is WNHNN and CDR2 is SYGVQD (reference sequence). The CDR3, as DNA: TGCGCCACTCAGCGGGAGTCAGCAGATACGCAGTATTTT. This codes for CATQRESADTQYF.

CDR3 amino acids: CASSFDWGTFGYTF. The CDR3 coding sequence is TGTGCCAGCAGTTTTGATTGGGGAACCTTCGGCTACACCTTC. The chain uses TRBV28 and TRBJ1-2; D remains ambiguous. Germline lookup yields CDR1 MDHEN and CDR2 SYDVKM. Deletions cut 3 bases from V and 8 bases from J, with 16 bases between. This CDR3 is 14 amino acids long.

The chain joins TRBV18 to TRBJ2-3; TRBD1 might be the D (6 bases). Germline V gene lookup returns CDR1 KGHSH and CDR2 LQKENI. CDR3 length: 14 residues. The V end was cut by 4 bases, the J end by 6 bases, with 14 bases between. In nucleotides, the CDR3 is TGTGCCAGCTCACAGGGGGTGAGCGGTGATACGCAGTATTTT. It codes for CASSQGVSGDTQYF.

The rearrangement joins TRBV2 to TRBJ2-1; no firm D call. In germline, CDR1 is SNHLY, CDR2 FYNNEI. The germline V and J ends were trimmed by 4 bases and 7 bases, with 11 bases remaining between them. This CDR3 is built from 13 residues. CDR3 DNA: TGTGCCAGCAGTGGAGATAGCCCAAATGAGCAGTTCTTC. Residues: CASSGDSPNEQFF.

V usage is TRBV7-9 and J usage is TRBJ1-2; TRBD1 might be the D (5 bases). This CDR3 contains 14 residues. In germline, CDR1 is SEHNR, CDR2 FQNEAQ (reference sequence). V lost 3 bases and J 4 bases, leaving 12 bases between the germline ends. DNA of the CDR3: TGTGCCAGCAGCTTGGGGACCGCCGGCTATGGCTACACCTTC. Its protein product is CASSLGTAGYGYTF.

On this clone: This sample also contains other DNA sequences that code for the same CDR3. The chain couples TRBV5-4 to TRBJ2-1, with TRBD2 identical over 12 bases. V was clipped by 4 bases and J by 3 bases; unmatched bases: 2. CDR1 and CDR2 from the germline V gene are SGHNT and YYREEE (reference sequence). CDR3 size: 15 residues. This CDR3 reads CASSLGLAGYNEQFF. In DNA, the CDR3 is TGTGCCAGCAGCCTGGGACTAGCGGGCTACAATGAGCAGTTCTTC.